This T cell receptor beta chain was sequenced in a study of patients and donors after allogeneic stem cell transplantation. Deletions cut 4 bases from V and 7 bases from J, with 20 bases between. CDR3 length equals 15 residues. Germline CDR1 and CDR2: SGHRS and YFSETQ. TCRdb itself ran the RT-PCR reads through MiXCR, one entry per CDR3 protein. The table lists about a million distinct CDR3 sequences, roughly 18% of them singletons. This clonotype was counted only a few times. The chain links TRBV5-1 to TRBJ1-1; the D gene is possibly TRBD1 (6 bases). The TCR comes from a human donor who was either an allogeneic HSCT recipient or a stem cell or donor lymphocyte infusion donor (not recorded which). It is not recorded whose cells these are; they may come from a transplant donor. Sample: blood, either unsorted or a sorted T cell fraction (not recorded which). CDR3 coding DNA: TGCGCCAGCAGCGCCCAACAGGGACACCATGGTGAAGCTTTCTTT. Its protein product is CASSAQQGHHGEAFF.